These 8 T cell receptor beta chains came from one sample sequenced in a study of cytomegalovirus exposure and HLA in healthy donors. Amplification used 60 Vbeta primers and 13 Jbeta primers. Method: immunoSEQ multiplex PCR; TCRdb's copy keeps in-frame clones and lacks some. The top ten hold approximately 8% of the sample, which has 90,000 to 140,000 clones, over 65% seen once. Material: PBMCs. These receptor sequences come from a man aged 40-55 years in good health and CMV-seropositive.

The chain uses TRBV4-1 and TRBJ2-3; D possibly corresponds to TRBD1 (5 bases). With 1 base removed from V and 3 bases from J, the gap between germline ends came to 11 bases. This CDR3 is 15 amino acids long. Germline V gives CDR1 MGHRA, CDR2 YSYEKL. The CDR3 spells CASSQGGRVTDTQYF. CDR3 nucleotides: TGCGCCAGCAGCCAAGGGGGCAGGGTGACAGATACGCAGTATTTT.

The chain uses TRBV2 and TRBJ2-3; 9 positions match TRBD1. V gave up 4 bases and J gave up 2 bases; unmatched junction bases: 4. The germline V gene encodes CDR1 SNHLY and CDR2 FYNNEI. CDR3 length: 15 residues. The CDR3: CASSARDRVTDTQYF. The CDR3 DNA reads TGTGCCAGCAGTGCCCGGGACAGGGTCACAGATACGCAGTATTTT. The whole variable domain, remainder taken from reference TRBV2 and TRBJ2-3, is EPEVTQTPSHQVTQMGQEVILRCVPISNHLYFYWYRQILGQKVEFLVSFYNNEISEKSEIFDDQFSVERPDGSNFTLKIRSTKLEDSAMYFCASSARDRVTDTQYFGPGTRLTVL.

V is TRBV7-2 and J is TRBJ2-7; maybe TRBD1 (5 bases). The CDR3 sequence is 13 residues long. Germline loops: CDR1 SGHTA, CDR2 FQGNSA. V was trimmed by 1 base and J by 6 bases, leaving 10 bases between them. The CDR3 loop is CASSLGRAPEQYF. The CDR3 region has the DNA TGTGCCAGCAGCTTAGGCAGGGCTCCCGAGCAGTACTTC.

V and J are TRBV10-1 and TRBJ1-1, with TRBD1 matching 10 bases. Per germline, CDR1 WNHNN and CDR2 SYGVQD (reference sequence). The CDR3 is made up of 13 amino acids. After removal of 5 bases from V and 11 bases from J, the junction contained 8 bases not matched to a gene. The CDR3, as DNA: TGCGCCAGCAGTTCGGGACAGGGGATGAGGGCTTTCTTT. Its protein is CASSSGQGMRAFF.

The V gene is TRBV28, the J gene TRBJ1-2; possibly TRBD1 for D (5 bases). This CDR3 spans 11 amino acids. Germline assignment: CDR1 MDHEN and CDR2 SYDVKM. V lost 6 bases, J lost 8 bases, and 10 bases lay in between. The CDR3 nucleotides are TGTGCCAGCAGAGGAAGGGGCGGCTACACCTTC. This codes for CASRGRGGYTF.

The CDR3: CASSGTGEETQYF. The DNA of the CDR3 is TGTGCCAGCAGTGGGACAGGGGAAGAGACCCAGTACTTC. This chain uses TRBV6-1 with TRBJ2-5; 9 bases fit TRBD1. V trimming: 4 bases; J trimming: 3 bases; junction bases outside the gene matches: 0. CDR3 size: 13 residues. The V gene's germline CDR1 is MNHNS and CDR2 SASEGT.

The genes are TRBV25-1 and TRBJ2-7, with a possible D match to TRBD1 (5 bases). The CDR3 runs to 13 residues. V lost 3 bases and J lost 9, with 15 bases in between. Germline CDR1 reads MGHDK; CDR2 reads SYGVNS. This chain's CDR3 is CASSDVSRTRQYF. In DNA form, the CDR3 reads TGTGCCAGCAGTGATGTTTCACGGACACGGCAGTACTTC.

This chain uses TRBV30 with TRBJ2-5, with D unclear. CDR1 and CDR2 from the germline V gene are GTSNPN and SVGIG (reference sequence). CDR3 size: 11 residues. The ends were cut back, 0 bases at V and 4 bases at J, with 3 bases in the middle. CDR3 nucleotides: TGTGCCTGGAGTGTCCGAGAGACCCAGTACTTC. This sequence encodes CAWSVRETQYF.